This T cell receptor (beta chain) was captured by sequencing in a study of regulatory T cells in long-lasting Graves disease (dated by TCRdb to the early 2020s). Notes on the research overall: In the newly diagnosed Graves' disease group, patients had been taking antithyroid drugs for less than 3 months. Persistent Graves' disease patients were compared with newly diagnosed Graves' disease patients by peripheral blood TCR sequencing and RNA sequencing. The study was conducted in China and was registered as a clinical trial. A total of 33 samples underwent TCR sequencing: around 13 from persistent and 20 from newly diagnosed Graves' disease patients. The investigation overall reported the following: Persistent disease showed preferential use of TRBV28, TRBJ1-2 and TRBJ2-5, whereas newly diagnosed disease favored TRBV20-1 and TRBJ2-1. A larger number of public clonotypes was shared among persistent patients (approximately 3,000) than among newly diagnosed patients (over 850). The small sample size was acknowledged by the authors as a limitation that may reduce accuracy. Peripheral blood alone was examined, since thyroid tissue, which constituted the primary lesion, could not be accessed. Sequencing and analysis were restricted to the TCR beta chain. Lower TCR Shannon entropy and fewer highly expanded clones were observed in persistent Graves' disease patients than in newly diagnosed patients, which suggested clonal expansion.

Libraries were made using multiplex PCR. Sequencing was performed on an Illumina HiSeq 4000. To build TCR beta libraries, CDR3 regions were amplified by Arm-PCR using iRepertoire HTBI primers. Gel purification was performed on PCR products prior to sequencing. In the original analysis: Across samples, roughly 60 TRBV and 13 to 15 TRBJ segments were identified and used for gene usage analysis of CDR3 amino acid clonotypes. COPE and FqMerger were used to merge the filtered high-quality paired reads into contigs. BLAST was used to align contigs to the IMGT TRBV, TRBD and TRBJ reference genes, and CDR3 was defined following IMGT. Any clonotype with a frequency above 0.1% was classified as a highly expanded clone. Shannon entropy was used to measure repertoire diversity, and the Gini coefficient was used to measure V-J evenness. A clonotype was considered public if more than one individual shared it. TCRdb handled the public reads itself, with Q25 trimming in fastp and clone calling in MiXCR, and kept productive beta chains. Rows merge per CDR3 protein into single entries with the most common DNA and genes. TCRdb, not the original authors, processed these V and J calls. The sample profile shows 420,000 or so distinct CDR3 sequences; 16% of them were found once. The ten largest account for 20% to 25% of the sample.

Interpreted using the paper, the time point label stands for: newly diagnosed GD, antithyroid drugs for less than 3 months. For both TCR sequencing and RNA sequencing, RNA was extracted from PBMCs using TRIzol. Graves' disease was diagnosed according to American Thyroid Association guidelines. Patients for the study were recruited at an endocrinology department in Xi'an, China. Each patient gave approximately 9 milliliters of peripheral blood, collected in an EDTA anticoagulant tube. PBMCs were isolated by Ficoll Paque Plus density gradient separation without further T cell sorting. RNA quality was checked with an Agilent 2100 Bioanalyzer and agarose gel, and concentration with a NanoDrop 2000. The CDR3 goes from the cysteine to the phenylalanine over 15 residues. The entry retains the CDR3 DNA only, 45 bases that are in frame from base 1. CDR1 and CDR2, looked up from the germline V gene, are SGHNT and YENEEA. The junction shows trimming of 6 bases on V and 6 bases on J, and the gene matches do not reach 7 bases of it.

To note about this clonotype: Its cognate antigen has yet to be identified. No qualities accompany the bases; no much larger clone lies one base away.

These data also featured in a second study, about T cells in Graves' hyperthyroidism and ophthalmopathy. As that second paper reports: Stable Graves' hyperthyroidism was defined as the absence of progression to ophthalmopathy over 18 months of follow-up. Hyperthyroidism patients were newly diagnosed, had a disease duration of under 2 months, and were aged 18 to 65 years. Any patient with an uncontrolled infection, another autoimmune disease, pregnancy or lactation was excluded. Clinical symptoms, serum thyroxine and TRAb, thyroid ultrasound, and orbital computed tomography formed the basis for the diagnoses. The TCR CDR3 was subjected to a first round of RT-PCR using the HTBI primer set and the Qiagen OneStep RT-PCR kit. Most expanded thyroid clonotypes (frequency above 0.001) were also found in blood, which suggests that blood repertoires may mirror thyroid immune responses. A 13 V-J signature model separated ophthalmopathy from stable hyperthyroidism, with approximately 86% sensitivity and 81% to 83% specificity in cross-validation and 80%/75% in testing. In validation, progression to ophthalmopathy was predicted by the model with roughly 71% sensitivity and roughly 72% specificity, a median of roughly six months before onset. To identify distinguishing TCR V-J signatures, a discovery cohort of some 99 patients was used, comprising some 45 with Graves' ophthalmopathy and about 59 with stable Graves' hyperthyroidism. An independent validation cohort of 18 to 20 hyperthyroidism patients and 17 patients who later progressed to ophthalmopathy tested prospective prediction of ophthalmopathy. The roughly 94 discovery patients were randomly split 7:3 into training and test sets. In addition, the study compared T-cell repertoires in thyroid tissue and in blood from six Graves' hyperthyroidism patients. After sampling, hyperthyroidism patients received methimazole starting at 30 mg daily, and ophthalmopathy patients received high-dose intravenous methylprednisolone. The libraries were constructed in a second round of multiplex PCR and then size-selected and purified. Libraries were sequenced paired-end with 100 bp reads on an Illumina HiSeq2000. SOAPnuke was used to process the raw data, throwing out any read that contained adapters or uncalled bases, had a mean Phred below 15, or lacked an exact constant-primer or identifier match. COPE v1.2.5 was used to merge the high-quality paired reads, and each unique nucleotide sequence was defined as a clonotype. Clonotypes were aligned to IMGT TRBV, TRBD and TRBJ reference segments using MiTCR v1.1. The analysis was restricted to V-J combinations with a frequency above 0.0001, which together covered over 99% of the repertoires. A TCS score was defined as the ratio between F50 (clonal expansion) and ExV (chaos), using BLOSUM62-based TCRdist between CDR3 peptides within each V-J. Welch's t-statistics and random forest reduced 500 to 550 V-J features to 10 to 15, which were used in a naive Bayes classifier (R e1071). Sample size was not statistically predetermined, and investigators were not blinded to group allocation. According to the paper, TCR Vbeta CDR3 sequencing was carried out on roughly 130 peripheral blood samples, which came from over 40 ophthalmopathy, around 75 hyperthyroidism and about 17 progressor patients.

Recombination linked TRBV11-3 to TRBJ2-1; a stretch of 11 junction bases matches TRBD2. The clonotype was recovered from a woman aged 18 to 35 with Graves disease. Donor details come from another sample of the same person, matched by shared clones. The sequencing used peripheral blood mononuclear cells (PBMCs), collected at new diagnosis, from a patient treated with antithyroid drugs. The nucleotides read TGTGCCAGCAGTGAAGACACTAGCGGGAGCAATGAGCAGTTCTTC. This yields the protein CASSEDTSGSNEQFF.